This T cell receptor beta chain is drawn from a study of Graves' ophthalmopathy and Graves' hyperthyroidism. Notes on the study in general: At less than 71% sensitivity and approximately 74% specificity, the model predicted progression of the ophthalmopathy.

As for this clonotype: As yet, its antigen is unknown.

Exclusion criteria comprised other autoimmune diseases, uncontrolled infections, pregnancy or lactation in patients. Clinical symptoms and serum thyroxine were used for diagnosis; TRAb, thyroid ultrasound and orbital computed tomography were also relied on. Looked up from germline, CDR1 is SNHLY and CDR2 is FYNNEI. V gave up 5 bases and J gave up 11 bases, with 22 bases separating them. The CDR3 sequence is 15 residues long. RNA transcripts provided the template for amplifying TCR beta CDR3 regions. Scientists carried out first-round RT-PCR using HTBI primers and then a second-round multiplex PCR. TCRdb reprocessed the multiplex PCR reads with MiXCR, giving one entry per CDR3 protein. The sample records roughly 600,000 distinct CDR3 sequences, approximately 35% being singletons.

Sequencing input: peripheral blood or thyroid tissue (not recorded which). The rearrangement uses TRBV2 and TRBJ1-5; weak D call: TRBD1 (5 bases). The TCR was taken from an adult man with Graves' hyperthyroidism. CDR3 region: CASSRTSGRGETQHF. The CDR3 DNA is TGTGCCAGCAGTCGGACTAGCGGGAGGGGAGAGACCCAGCATTTT.